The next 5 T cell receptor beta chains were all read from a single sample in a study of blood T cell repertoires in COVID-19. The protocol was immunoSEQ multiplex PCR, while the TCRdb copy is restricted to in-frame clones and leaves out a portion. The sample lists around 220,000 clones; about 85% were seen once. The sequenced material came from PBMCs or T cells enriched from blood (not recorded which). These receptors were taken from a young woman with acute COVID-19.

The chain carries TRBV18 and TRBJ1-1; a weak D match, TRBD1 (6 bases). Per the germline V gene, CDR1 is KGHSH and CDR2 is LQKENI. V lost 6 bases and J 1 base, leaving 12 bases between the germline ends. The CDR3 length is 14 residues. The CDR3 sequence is CASSRKQGNTEAFF. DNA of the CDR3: TGTGCCAGCTCCAGAAAACAGGGGAACACTGAAGCTTTCTTT.

The CDR3 bases are TGCAGTGCTAGTCGAGGAGGCGATGAGCAGTTCTTC. Translation: CSASRGGDEQFF. The J gene is TRBJ2-1, the V gene TRBV20-1; tentative D call: TRBD2 (5 bases). The CDR3 is 12 amino acids. V was trimmed by 3 bases and J by 8 bases, leaving 11 bases between them. Germline values: CDR1 DFQATT, CDR2 SNEGSKA (reference sequence).

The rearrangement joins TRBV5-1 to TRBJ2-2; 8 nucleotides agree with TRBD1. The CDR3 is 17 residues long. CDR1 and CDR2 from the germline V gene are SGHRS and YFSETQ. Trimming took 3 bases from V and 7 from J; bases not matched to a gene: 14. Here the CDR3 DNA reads TGCGCCAGCAGCTCGCCCCGGTGGACAGGGTGGTACGGGGAGCTGTTTTTT. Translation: CASSSPRWTGWYGELFF.

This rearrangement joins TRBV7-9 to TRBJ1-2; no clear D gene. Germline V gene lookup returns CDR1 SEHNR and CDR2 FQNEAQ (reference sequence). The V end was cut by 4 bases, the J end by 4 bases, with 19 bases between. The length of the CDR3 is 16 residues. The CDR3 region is CASSSRGPNVPYGYTF. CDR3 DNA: TGTGCCAGCAGCTCCCGAGGGCCAAACGTGCCCTATGGCTACACCTTC. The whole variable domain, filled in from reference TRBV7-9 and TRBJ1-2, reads DTGVSQNPRHKITKRGQNVTFRCDPISEHNRLYWYRQTLGQGPEFLTYFQNEAQLEKSRLLSDRFSAERPKGSFSTLEIQRTEQGDSAMYLCASSSRGPNVPYGYTFGSGTRLTVV.

CDR3 residues: CASSLRSGNTGELFF. The CDR3 DNA is TGTGCCAGCAGCTTACGTAGCGGGAACACCGGGGAGCTGTTTTTT. The V call is TRBV5-4, the J call TRBJ2-2; TRBD2 might be the D (6 bases). This CDR3 comprises 15 residues. Trimming removed 2 bases from V and 1 base from J, with 9 bases in between. Germline loops: CDR1 SGHNT, CDR2 YYREEE (reference sequence).